The clone carrying this T cell receptor beta chain was recorded only once. Seattle patients were enrolled while actively infected and followed longitudinally. CDR1 and CDR2 (germline): SGHRS, YFSETQ. V was clipped by 0 bases and J by 13 bases, with 16 bases between them. The CDR3 is made up of 13 amino acids. In the original processing: Estimation of nucleated cell counts was performed using reference gene primer amplification. TCRdb's table, derived via immunoSEQ multiplex PCR, lists solely in-frame clones and lacks some. That table furnishes V, J and clone size, whereas the DNA furnished D and trimming. Seen here are around 230,000 clones, around 86% observed once, and the top ten hold under 14%. The data stem from a study of blood T cell repertoires in COVID-19. Study summary: The United States, Italy and Spain supplied acute and convalescent COVID-19 samples. The cDNA or gDNA used as material had been derived from T cells, B-cell-depleted T cells, or PBMCs.

Sequences were obtained from peripheral blood. The rearrangement uses TRBV5-1 and TRBJ1-2; D ambiguous. The receptor was derived from a middle-aged man with COVID-19, enrolled during active disease. In nucleotides, the CDR3 is TGCGCCAGCAGCTTGGGCGAGTTCTCTTTGAGCACCTTC. Protein sequence: CASSLGEFSLSTF.